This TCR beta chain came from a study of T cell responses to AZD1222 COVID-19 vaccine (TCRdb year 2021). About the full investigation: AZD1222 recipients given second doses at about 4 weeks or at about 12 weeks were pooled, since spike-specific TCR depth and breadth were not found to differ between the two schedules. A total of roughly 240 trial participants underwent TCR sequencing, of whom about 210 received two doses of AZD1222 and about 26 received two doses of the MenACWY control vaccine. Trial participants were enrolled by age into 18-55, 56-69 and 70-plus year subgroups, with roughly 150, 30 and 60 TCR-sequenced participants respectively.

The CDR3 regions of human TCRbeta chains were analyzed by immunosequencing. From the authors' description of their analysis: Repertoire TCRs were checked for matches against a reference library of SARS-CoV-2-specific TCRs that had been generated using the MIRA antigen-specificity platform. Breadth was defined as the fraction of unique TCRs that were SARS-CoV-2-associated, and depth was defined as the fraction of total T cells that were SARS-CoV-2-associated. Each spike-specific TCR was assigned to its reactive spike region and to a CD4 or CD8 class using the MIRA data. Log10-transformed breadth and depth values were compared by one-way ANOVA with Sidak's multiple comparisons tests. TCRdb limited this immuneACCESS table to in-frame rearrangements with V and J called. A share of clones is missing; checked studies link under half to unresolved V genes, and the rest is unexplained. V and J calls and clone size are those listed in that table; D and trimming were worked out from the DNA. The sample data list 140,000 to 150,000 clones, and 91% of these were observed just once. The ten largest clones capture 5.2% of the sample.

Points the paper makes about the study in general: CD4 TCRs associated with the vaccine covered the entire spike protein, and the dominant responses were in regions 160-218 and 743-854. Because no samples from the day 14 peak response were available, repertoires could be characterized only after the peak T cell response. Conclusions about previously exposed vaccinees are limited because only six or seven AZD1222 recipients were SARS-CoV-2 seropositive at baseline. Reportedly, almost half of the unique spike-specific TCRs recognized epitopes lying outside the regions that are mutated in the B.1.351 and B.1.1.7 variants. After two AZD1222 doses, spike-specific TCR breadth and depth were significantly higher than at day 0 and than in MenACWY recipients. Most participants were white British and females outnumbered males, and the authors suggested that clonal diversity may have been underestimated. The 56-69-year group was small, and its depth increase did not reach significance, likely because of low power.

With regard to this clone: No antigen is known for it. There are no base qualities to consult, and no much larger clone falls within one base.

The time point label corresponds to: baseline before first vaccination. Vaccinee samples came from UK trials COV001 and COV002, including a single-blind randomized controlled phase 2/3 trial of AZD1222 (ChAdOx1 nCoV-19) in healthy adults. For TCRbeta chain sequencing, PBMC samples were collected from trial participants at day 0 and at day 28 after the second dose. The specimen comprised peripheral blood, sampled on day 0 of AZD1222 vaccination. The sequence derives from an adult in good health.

The CDR3 region reads CASTYRSAPEVGSPLHF. The DNA sequence reads TGTGCCAGCACCTATAGGTCCGCGCCCGAAGTAGGTTCACCCCTCCACTTT. The chain was built from TRBV28 and TRBJ1-6; the D gene remains uncertain. Based on the germline V gene, the CDR1 and CDR2 sequences are MDHEN and SYDVKM. The V and J ends are trimmed by 7 bases and 9 bases, leaving 25 bases between them. From the cysteine through the phenylalanine, the CDR3 covers 17 amino acids. This entry keeps only the CDR3 DNA: 51 bases, framed from base 1.